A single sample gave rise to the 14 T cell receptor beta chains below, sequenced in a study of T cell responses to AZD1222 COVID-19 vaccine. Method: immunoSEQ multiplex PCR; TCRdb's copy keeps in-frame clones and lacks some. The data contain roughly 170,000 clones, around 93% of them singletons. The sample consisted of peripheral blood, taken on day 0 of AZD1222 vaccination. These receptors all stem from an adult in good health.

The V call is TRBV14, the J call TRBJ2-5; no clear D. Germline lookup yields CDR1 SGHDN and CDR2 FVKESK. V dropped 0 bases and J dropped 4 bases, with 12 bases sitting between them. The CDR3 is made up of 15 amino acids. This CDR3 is CASSQEGRETETQYF. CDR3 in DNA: TGTGCCAGCAGCCAAGAGGGAAGGGAAACAGAGACCCAGTACTTC.

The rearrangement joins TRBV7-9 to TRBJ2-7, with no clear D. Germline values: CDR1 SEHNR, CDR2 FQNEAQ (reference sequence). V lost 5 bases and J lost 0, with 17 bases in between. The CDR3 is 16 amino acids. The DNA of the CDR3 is TGTGCCAGCAGCCCCGAAAGATCAAAGAGCTCCTACGAGCAGTACTTC. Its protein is CASSPERSKSSYEQYF.

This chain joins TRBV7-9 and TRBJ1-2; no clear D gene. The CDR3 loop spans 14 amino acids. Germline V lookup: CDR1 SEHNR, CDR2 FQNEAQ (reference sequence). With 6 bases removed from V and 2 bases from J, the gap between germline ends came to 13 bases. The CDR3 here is CASSPGFSNYGYTF. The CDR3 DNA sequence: TGTGCCAGCAGTCCAGGCTTCAGCAACTATGGCTACACCTTC.

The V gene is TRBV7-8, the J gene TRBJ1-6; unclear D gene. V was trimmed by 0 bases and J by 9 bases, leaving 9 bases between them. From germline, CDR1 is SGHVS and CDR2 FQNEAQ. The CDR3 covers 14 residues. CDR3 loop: CASSLAQDGSPLHF. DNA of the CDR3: TGTGCCAGCAGCTTAGCACAAGACGGTTCACCCCTCCACTTT.

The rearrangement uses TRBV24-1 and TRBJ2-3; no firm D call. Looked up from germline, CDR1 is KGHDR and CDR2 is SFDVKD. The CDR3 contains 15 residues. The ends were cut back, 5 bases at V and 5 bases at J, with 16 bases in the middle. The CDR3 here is CATSGASPVVDTQYF. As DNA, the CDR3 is TGTGCCACCAGTGGCGCCAGCCCAGTGGTAGATACGCAGTATTTT.

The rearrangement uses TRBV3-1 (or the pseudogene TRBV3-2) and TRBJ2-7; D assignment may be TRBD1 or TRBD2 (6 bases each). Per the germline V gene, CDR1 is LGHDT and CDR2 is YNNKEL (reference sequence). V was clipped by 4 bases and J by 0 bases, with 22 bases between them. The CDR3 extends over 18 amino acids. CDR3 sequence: CASSPTPTGGYYSYEQYF. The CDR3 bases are TGTGCCAGCAGCCCAACCCCGACAGGAGGGTACTACTCCTACGAGCAGTACTTC.

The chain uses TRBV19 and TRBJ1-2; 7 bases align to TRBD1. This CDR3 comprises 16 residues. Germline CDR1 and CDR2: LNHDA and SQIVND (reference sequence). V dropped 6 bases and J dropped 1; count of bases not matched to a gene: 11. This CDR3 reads CASSRLRDSGNYGYTF. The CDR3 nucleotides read TGTGCCAGTAGCCGTCTCCGGGACAGTGGTAACTATGGCTACACCTTC.

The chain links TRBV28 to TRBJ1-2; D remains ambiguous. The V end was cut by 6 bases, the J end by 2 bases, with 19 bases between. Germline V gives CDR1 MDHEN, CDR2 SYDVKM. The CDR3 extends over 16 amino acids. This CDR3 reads CASSHTSDGTNYGYTF. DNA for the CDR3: TGTGCCAGCAGCCACACTTCGGACGGAACAAACTATGGCTACACCTTC.

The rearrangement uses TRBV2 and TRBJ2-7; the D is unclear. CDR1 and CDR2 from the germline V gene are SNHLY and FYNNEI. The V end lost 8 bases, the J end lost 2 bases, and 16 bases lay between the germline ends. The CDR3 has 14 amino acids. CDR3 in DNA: TGTGCCAGCCACCCGACGAATGCCCCCTACGAGCAGTACTTC. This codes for CASHPTNAPYEQYF.

CDR3 region: CASSLGLGEAFF. CDR3 DNA: TGTGCCAGCAGCTTAGGGCTAGGTGAAGCTTTCTTT. J is TRBJ1-1 and V is TRBV11-2, with D unresolved. Germline-derived CDR1 and CDR2 are SGHAT and FQNNGV. V was shortened by 1 base and J by 7 bases, with 7 bases between the two germline ends. This CDR3 comprises 12 residues.

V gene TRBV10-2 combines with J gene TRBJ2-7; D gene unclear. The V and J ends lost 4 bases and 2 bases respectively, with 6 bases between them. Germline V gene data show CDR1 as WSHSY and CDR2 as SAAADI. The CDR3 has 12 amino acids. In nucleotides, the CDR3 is TGCGCCAGCAGTGTTGTGGCCTACGAGCAGTACTTC. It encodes CASSVVAYEQYF.

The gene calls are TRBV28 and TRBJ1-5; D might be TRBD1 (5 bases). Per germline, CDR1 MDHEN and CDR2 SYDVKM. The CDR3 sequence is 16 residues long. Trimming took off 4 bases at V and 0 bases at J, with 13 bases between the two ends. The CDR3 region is CASSSTGPNSNQPQHF. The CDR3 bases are TGTGCCAGCAGTTCTACAGGCCCGAATAGCAATCAGCCCCAGCATTTT.

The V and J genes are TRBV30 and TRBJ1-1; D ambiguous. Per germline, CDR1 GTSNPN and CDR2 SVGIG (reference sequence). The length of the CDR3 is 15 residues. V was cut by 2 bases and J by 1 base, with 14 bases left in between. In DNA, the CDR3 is TGTGCCTGGAGTCAACTTCTGCCGGAGAACACTGAAGCTTTCTTT. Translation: CAWSQLLPENTEAFF.

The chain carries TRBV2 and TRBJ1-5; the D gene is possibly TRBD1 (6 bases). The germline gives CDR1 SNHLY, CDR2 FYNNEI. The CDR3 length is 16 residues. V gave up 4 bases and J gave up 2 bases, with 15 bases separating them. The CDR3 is CASSGNREVGNQPQHF. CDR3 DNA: TGTGCCAGCAGTGGAAACAGGGAGGTAGGCAATCAGCCCCAGCATTTT.